One sample yielded the 20 T cell receptor beta chains listed below, sequenced in a study of identical twins. One entry per CDR3 protein, called by TCRdb with MiXCR from the 5' RACE reads. The sample lists roughly 1.6 million distinct CDR3 sequences, about 32% seen once, with about 0.25% in the top ten. The sequenced sample consisted of cord blood. The receptor set was obtained from a newborn girl in good health.

The chain recombines TRBV28 with TRBJ2-2; the D gene is possibly TRBD2 (5 bases). The CDR3 is made up of 16 amino acids. Germline V gene sequence: CDR1 MDHEN, CDR2 SYDVKM. The V end was cut by 5 bases, the J end by 1 base, with 14 bases between. Here the CDR3 reads CASSLYGNGNTGELFF. For the CDR3, the DNA is TGTGCCAGCAGTCTCTACGGGAACGGGAACACCGGGGAGCTGTTTTTT. The variable domain in full, with the rest retrieved from reference TRBV28 and TRBJ2-2, is DVKVTQSSRYLVKRTGEKVFLECVQDMDHENMFWYRQDPGLGLRLIYFSYDVKMKEKGDIPEGYSVSREKKERFSLILESASTNQTSMYLCASSLYGNGNTGELFFGEGSRLTVL.

The chain couples TRBV29-1 to TRBJ2-3, with unresolved D. This CDR3 comprises 12 residues. Trimming left V 8 bases short and J 6 bases short, with 15 bases between. In germline, CDR1 is SQVTM, CDR2 ANQGSEA. The CDR3 DNA reads TGCAGCATTGGTATGATAGCCGATACGCAGTATTTT. Its translation: CSIGMIADTQYF.

This clonotype was picked up a small number of times. CDR3 in DNA: TGTGCCAGCAGCCAAGAAGCGAGCGGGGGTGTAGATACGCAGTATTTT. Protein sequence: CASSQEASGGVDTQYF. The J gene is TRBJ2-3, the V gene TRBV4-2; 8 bases are a match to TRBD2. CDR1 is LGHNA and CDR2 is YNFKEQ in the germline V gene. This CDR3 contains 16 residues. With 0 bases clipped from V and 5 bases from J, the junction kept 7 bases outside the gene matches.

This clonotype was observed a few times. V gene TRBV10-3 combines with J gene TRBJ1-3, with unresolved D. Per germline, CDR1 ENHRY and CDR2 SYGVKD. Between the trimmed V and J ends, which lost 8 bases and 0 bases, there was a span of 11 bases. The CDR3 loop spans 14 amino acids. The CDR3 protein is CAIAALSSGNTIYF. The CDR3 DNA is TGTGCCATCGCCGCCCTGAGCTCTGGAAACACCATATATTTT.

The chain combines TRBV5-1 with TRBJ1-1; TRBD1 matches 7 bases. The CDR3 has 14 amino acids. CDR1 is SGHRS, CDR2 YFSETQ, per germline. Germline trimming cut 4 bases from V and 5 bases from J; bases unmatched to any gene: 8. CDR3 nucleotide sequence: TGCGCCAGCAGCCGAGGACAGGCGGTGACTGAAGCTTTCTTT. Its translation is CASSRGQAVTEAFF.

The chain joins TRBV2 to TRBJ2-3; the D gene is possibly TRBD1 (6 bases). Germline loops: CDR1 SNHLY, CDR2 FYNNEI. This CDR3 spans 16 amino acids. Trimming stripped 2 bases from V and 2 bases from J, with 14 bases between. The CDR3 sequence: CASSETLGGITDTQYF. The CDR3 DNA is TGTGCCAGCAGTGAAACGCTAGGGGGAATCACAGATACGCAGTATTTT.

The chain is built from TRBV4-1 and TRBJ2-5, with TRBD2 identical over 9 bases. Germline CDR1 and CDR2: MGHRA and YSYEKL. This CDR3 has 15 residues. Germline trimming cut 4 bases from V and 5 bases from J; bases unmatched to any gene: 8. CDR3 sequence (DNA): TGCGCCAGCAGCCGGATCATCGGGACTAGCGAGACCCAGTACTTC. It yields the protein CASSRIIGTSETQYF.

This clonotype was seen a few times. This sequence joins TRBV5-6 and TRBJ1-6, with 8 nucleotides matching TRBD1. The CDR3 consists of 17 residues. Trimming at V came to 0 bases and at J to 2 bases, leaving 4 bases not matched to a gene. Germline loops: CDR1 SGHDT, CDR2 YYEEEE. The CDR3 loop reads CASSLGTGTAYNSPLHF. The CDR3 nucleotides read TGTGCCAGCAGCTTGGGGACAGGGACAGCCTATAATTCACCCCTCCACTTT. The complete variable domain, with remaining parts taken from reference TRBV5-6 and TRBJ1-6, reads DAGVTQSPTHLIKTRGQQVTLRCSPKSGHDTVSWYQQALGQGPQFIFQYYEEEERQRGNFPDRFSGHQFPNYSSELNVNALLLGDSALYLCASSLGTGTAYNSPLHFGNGTRLTVT.

This clonotype showed up just a few times. The rearrangement joins TRBV6-5 to TRBJ2-1; 10 bases match TRBD2. V shed 3 bases and J 8 bases; nucleotides not matched to a gene: 16. The length of the CDR3 is 18 residues. Germline values: CDR1 MNHEY, CDR2 SVGAGI. This chain's CDR3 is CASSYSLAGDVLAYEQFF. In nucleotides, the CDR3 is TGTGCCAGCAGTTATAGTCTAGCGGGGGATGTATTAGCTTATGAGCAGTTCTTC.

V usage is TRBV4-2 and J usage is TRBJ1-3; D is uncertain. Germline V gene lookup returns CDR1 LGHNA and CDR2 YNFKEQ. This CDR3 contains 15 residues. Trimming shortened V by 5 bases and J by 4 bases, and 15 bases separated the two germline ends. CDR3 nucleotides: TGTGCCAGCAGCTGGAACCTAGGAGCGGGAAACACCATATATTTT. The encoded protein is CASSWNLGAGNTIYF.

This clonotype was observed a handful of times. The V gene is TRBV6-1, the J gene TRBJ2-1; the D gene is possibly TRBD2 (6 bases). This CDR3 has 13 amino acids. Trimming removed 3 bases at V and 8 bases at J, with 11 bases between. Germline values: CDR1 MNHNS, CDR2 SASEGT. CDR3 in DNA: TGTGCCAGCAGTGAGCGGGGCTGGGATGAGCAGTTCTTC. Encoded protein: CASSERGWDEQFF.

The chain has TRBV12-3 or TRBV12-4 and TRBJ2-3; 11 nucleotides match TRBD2. The CDR3 contains 17 residues. Trimming took 4 bases from V and 0 from J; bases not matched to a gene: 6. CDR3 coding DNA: TGTGCCAGCAGTTCCGGACTAGCGGGTTATAGCACAGATACGCAGTATTTT. Translated: CASSSGLAGYSTDTQYF.

The chain combines TRBV12-3 or TRBV12-4 with TRBJ1-1; TRBD1 might be the D (6 bases). The ends were cut back, 6 bases at V and 0 bases at J, with 11 bases in the middle. CDR3 size: 14 residues. This chain's CDR3 is CASRITGLNTEAFF. The CDR3 bases are TGTGCCAGCAGGATAACAGGGCTGAACACTGAAGCTTTCTTT.

This clonotype was detected a few times. This chain joins TRBV3-1 and TRBJ2-1; TRBD1 might be the D (5 bases). This CDR3 comprises 14 residues. V was trimmed by 4 bases and J by 6 bases, leaving 13 bases between them. Germline V gives CDR1 LGHDT, CDR2 YNNKEL (reference sequence). The CDR3 DNA follows: TGTGCCAGCAGCCCAGGGTACTACGGCAATGAGCAGTTCTTC. As protein: CASSPGYYGNEQFF.

This clonotype was detected once. This chain links TRBV7-2 with TRBJ2-5; tentatively, D is TRBD2 (6 bases). The CDR3 totals 16 residues. With 6 bases removed from V and 2 bases from J, the gap between germline ends came to 19 bases. Germline loops: CDR1 SGHTA, CDR2 FQGNSA. DNA of the CDR3: TGTGCCAGCAGTCTGACGTTCGGGGGATTACAAGAGACCCAGTACTTC. Protein product: CASSLTFGGLQETQYF.

For this clonotype: Its ends do not fully match the called genes, so a read error is possible. The chain joins TRBV29-1 to TRBJ2-7; TRBD2 might be the D (5 bases). The CDR3 length is 13 residues. The germline V gene has CDR1 SQVTM and CDR2 ANQGSEA. As DNA, the CDR3 is TGCAGCGTTGAAAGTACGGACTCCTACGGGCAGTACTTC. This encodes CSVESTDSYGQYF.

This clonotype was observed a few times. The chain recombines TRBV3-1 with TRBJ1-2, with D possibly being TRBD1 (6 bases). CDR1 LGHDT and CDR2 YNNKEL come from the germline V gene (reference sequence). Trimming cost V 7 bases and J 6 bases, with 21 bases left between them. The CDR3 has 15 amino acids. CDR3 in amino acids: CASTSNYGGGNGYTF. DNA for the CDR3: TGTGCCAGCACCTCAAATTATGGGGGCGGGAATGGCTACACCTTC.

This clonotype was seen at least ten times. V is TRBV5-1 and J is TRBJ2-4; 8 bases are a match to TRBD2. Trimming cost V 0 bases and J 0 bases; bases outside gene matches: 2. This CDR3 is built from 16 residues. Germline loops: CDR1 SGHRS, CDR2 YFSETQ. CDR3 protein: CASSLGLALAKNIQYF. The CDR3 DNA follows: TGCGCCAGCAGCTTGGGACTAGCGCTAGCCAAAAACATTCAGTACTTC.

Only a few counts were recorded for this clonotype. J is TRBJ2-3 and V is TRBV5-1; 12 bases fit TRBD1. Germline lookup yields CDR1 SGHRS and CDR2 YFSETQ. Trimming at V came to 4 bases and at J to 7 bases, leaving 10 bases not matched to a gene. This CDR3 comprises 16 residues. The CDR3 DNA reads TGCGCCAGCAGCCTGGCCGGGACAGGGGGCGGGAATACGCAGTATTTT. Protein: CASSLAGTGGGNTQYF.

Only a few counts were recorded for this clonotype. The chain uses TRBV28 and TRBJ2-4, with TRBD1 matching 10 bases. The CDR3 loop spans 16 amino acids. V was clipped by 6 bases and J by 2 bases; unmatched bases: 7. Germline-derived CDR1 and CDR2 are MDHEN and SYDVKM. The CDR3 loop is CASSHRTGGSKNIQYF. As DNA, the CDR3 is TGTGCCAGCAGCCACCGGACAGGGGGTTCCAAAAACATTCAGTACTTC. Full variable domain (outside the CDR3, taken from reference TRBV28 and TRBJ2-4): DVKVTQSSRYLVKRTGEKVFLECVQDMDHENMFWYRQDPGLGLRLIYFSYDVKMKEKGDIPEGYSVSREKKERFSLILESASTNQTSMYLCASSHRTGGSKNIQYFGAGTRLSVL.